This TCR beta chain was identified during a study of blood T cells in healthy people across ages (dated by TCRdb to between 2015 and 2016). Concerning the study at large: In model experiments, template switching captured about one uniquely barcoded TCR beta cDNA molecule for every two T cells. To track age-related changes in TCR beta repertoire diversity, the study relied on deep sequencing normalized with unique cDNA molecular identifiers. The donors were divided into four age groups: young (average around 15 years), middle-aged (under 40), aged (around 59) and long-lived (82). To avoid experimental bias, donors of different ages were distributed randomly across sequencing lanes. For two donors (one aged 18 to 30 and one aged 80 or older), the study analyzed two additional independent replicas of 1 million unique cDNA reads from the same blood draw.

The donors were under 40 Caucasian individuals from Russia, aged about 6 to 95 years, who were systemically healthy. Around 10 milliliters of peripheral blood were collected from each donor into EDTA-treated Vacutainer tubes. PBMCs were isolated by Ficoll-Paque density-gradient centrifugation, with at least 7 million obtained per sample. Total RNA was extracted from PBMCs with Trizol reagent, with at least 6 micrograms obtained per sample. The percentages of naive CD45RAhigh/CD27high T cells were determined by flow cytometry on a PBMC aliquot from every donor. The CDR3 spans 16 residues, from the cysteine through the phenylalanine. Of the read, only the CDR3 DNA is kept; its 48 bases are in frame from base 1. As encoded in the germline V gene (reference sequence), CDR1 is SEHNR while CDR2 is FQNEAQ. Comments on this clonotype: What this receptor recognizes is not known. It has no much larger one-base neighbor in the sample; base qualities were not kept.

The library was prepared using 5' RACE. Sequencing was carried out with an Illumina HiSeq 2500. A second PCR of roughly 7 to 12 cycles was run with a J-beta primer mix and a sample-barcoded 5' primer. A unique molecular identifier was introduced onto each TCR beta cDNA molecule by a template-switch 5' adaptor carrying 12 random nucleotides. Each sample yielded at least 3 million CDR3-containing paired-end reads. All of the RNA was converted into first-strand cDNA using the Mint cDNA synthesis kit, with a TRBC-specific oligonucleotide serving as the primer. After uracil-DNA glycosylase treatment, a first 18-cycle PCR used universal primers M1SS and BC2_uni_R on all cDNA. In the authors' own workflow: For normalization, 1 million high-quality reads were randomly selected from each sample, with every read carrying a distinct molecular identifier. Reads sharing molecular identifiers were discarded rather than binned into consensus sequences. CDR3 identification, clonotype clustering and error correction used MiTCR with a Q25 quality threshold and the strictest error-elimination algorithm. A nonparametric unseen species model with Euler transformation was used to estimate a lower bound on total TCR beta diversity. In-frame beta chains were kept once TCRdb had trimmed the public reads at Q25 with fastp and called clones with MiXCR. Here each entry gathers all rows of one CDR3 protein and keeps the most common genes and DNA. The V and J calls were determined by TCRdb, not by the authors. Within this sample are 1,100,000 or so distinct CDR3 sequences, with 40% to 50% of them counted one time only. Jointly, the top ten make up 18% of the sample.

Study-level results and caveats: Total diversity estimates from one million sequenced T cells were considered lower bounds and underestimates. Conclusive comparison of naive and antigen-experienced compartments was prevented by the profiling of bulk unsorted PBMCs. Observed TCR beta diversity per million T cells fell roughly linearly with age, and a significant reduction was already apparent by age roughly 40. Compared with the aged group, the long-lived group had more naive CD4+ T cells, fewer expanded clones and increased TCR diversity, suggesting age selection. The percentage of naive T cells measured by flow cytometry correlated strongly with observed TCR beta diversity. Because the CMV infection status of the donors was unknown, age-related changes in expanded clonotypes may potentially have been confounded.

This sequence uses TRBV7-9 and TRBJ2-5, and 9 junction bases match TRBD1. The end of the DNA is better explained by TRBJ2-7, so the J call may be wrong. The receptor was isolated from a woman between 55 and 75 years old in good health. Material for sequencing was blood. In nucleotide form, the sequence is TGTGCCAGCAGCACCACCCGGGACAGGGCTTCCTACGAGCAGTACTTC. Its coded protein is CASSTTRDRASYEQYF.